This entry lists 22 T cell receptor beta chains sequenced from one sample in a study of cytomegalovirus exposure and HLA in healthy donors. Using immunoSEQ multiplex PCR, the repertoire was profiled, and TCRdb retains in-frame clones only, with some absent. The table shows about 220,000 clones, with approximately 83% occurring only once. Sequenced input: PBMCs. The receptors originated from a woman in her twenties or thirties in good health and CMV-seropositive.

The chain recombines TRBV30 with TRBJ2-7; no clear D gene. The CDR3 totals 14 residues. Trimming took 4 bases from V and 0 from J, leaving 13 bases between them. CDR1 GTSNPN and CDR2 SVGIG come from the germline V gene (reference sequence). CDR3 protein: CAWKVSGLSYEQYF. DNA of the CDR3: TGTGCCTGGAAAGTGTCAGGCCTCTCCTACGAGCAGTACTTC. The whole variable domain, remainder taken from reference TRBV30 and TRBJ2-7, is SQTIHQWPATLVQPVGSPLSLECTVEGTSNPNLYWYRQAAGRGLQLLFYSVGIGQISSEVPQNLSASRPQDRQFILSSKKLLLSDSGFYLCAWKVSGLSYEQYFGPGTRLTVT.

The V and J genes are TRBV18 and TRBJ1-2, with a weak D call TRBD1 (5 bases). Germline CDR1 and CDR2: KGHSH and LQKENI. Trimming left V 6 bases short and J 1 base short, with 9 bases between. The CDR3 has 13 amino acids. The CDR3 here is CASSAGDNYGYTF. DNA of the CDR3: TGTGCCAGCTCCGCGGGGGATAACTATGGCTACACCTTC.

The chain couples TRBV14 to TRBJ2-7; D is uncertain. The CDR3 consists of 12 residues. The germline CDR1 and CDR2 sequences are SGHDN and FVKESK. V was shortened by 2 bases and J by 6 bases, with 8 bases between the two germline ends. CDR3 coding DNA: TGTGCCAGCAGCCAAACTGCGACCGAGCAGTACTTC. This translates into CASSQTATEQYF. Based on the CDR3 plus reference TRBV14 and TRBJ2-7, the full variable domain is EAGVTQFPSHSVIEKGQTVTLRCDPISGHDNLYWYRRVMGKEIKFLLHFVKESKQDESGMPNNRFLAERTGGTYSTLKVQPAELEDSGVYFCASSQTATEQYFGPGTRLTVT.

This sequence joins TRBV2 and TRBJ1-1; tentatively, D is TRBD1 (5 bases). CDR1 is SNHLY, CDR2 FYNNEI, per germline. V lost 4 bases and J 6 bases, leaving 15 bases between the germline ends. The CDR3 totals 14 residues. CDR3 sequence reads: CASSVSRGLPEAFF. The CDR3 nucleotides are TGTGCCAGCAGTGTTTCAAGGGGTTTGCCTGAAGCTTTCTTT.

The V gene is TRBV27, the J gene TRBJ2-7, with 9 bases lining up with TRBD2. There are 15 residues in the CDR3. CDR1 and CDR2 (germline): MNHEY, SMNVEV (reference sequence). With 4 bases clipped from V and 4 bases from J, the junction kept 8 bases outside the gene matches. CDR3 coding DNA: TGTGCCAGCAGTTCCCTTAGCGGGAGTGGGTACGAGCAGTACTTC. Encoded protein: CASSSLSGSGYEQYF.

This clone showed up just once. The V and J genes are TRBV5-1 and TRBJ1-5; perhaps TRBD1 as D (5 bases). The CDR3 has 14 residues. The V and J ends lost 0 bases and 6 bases respectively, with 10 bases between them. Germline values: CDR1 SGHRS, CDR2 YFSETQ. The CDR3 here is CASSLEGAGQPQHF. The DNA of the CDR3 is TGCGCCAGCAGCTTGGAAGGGGCTGGTCAGCCCCAGCATTTT.

The V and J genes are TRBV28 and TRBJ2-7; D remains unclear. This CDR3 contains 13 residues. Deletions cut 6 bases from V and 3 bases from J, with 12 bases between. The germline V gene encodes CDR1 MDHEN and CDR2 SYDVKM. The CDR3 DNA reads TGTGCCAGCAGGCTGCCGGAGAGCTACGAGCAGTACTTC. This gives the protein CASRLPESYEQYF. The full variable domain, rest sourced from reference TRBV28 and TRBJ2-7, is DVKVTQSSRYLVKRTGEKVFLECVQDMDHENMFWYRQDPGLGLRLIYFSYDVKMKEKGDIPEGYSVSREKKERFSLILESASTNQTSMYLCASRLPESYEQYFGPGTRLTVT.

V and J are TRBV4-1 and TRBJ1-2; tentatively, D is TRBD1 (6 bases). The CDR3 consists of 13 residues. Germline V lookup: CDR1 MGHRA, CDR2 YSYEKL. V lost 4 bases, J lost 7 bases, and 13 bases lay in between. The CDR3 loop is CASSPGTPSGYTF. The CDR3 nucleotides are TGCGCCAGCAGCCCGGGGACACCGAGTGGCTACACCTTC.

The rearrangement uses TRBV5-6 and TRBJ1-2; TRBD1 might be the D (6 bases). V was trimmed by 4 bases and J by 8 bases, leaving 15 bases between them. The CDR3 spans 13 residues. Germline V CDR1 and CDR2: SGHDT, YYEEEE. CDR3 sequence: CASSQGTLGGYTF. The CDR3 nucleotides are TGTGCCAGCAGCCAGGGGACTCTGGGGGGCTACACCTTC.

The chain carries TRBV18 and TRBJ2-3, with 7 bases lining up with TRBD2. V dropped 0 bases and J dropped 3; count of bases not matched to a gene: 6. The CDR3 runs to 16 residues. Germline V gene data show CDR1 as KGHSH and CDR2 as LQKENI. The CDR3: CASSPPFGSGTDTQYF. The CDR3, as DNA: TGTGCCAGCTCACCACCGTTCGGTAGCGGGACAGATACGCAGTATTTT.

The V call is TRBV4-3, the J call TRBJ1-2, with no clear D. CDR1 LGHNA and CDR2 YSLEER come from the germline V gene. CDR3 size: 12 residues. Trimming removed 0 bases at V and 9 bases at J, with 8 bases between. The CDR3 spells CASSQEDRSYTF. CDR3 DNA: TGCGCCAGCAGCCAAGAAGACCGGAGCTACACCTTC.

V and J are TRBV2 and TRBJ1-1; unclear D gene. Between the trimmed V and J ends, which lost 1 base and 10 bases, there was a span of 13 bases. This CDR3 is 13 amino acids long. Per germline, CDR1 SNHLY and CDR2 FYNNEI. The CDR3 region is CASSEDGPLGAFF. The DNA for the CDR3 is TGTGCCAGCAGTGAAGACGGTCCGTTAGGAGCTTTCTTT. The whole variable domain, filled in from reference TRBV2 and TRBJ1-1, reads EPEVTQTPSHQVTQMGQEVILRCVPISNHLYFYWYRQILGQKVEFLVSFYNNEISEKSEIFDDQFSVERPDGSNFTLKIRSTKLEDSAMYFCASSEDGPLGAFFGQGTRLTVV.

This rearrangement joins TRBV28 to TRBJ2-7, with D possibly being TRBD2 (5 bases). Per germline, CDR1 MDHEN and CDR2 SYDVKM. The CDR3 runs 14 residues. V was trimmed by 6 bases and J by 3 bases, leaving 15 bases between them. The CDR3 coding sequence is TGTGCCAGCAGCGATCCTCAGGACTTCTACGAGCAGTACTTC. Amino acid sequence: CASSDPQDFYEQYF.

This CDR3 is CASSPPTGWAPPTQYF. The CDR3 DNA sequence: TGTGCCAGCAGCCCGCCGACAGGGTGGGCCCCACCGACGCAGTATTTT. This chain connects TRBV13 to TRBJ2-3; 7 bases are shared with TRBD1. The V gene end was trimmed by 5 bases and the J gene end by 9 bases; junction bases not matched to a gene: 17. Looked up from germline, CDR1 is PRHDT and CDR2 is FYEKMQ (reference sequence). The CDR3 covers 16 residues.

Only a few counts were recorded for this clone. CDR3 amino acids: CSVTDGELFF. The CDR3 DNA sequence: TGCAGCGTTACTGACGGGGAGCTGTTTTTT. This chain uses TRBV29-1 with TRBJ2-2; D remains unclear. Looked up from germline, CDR1 is SQVTM and CDR2 is ANQGSEA. This CDR3 is built from 10 residues. V was trimmed by 5 bases and J by 7 bases, leaving 5 bases between them.

This chain links TRBV28 with TRBJ2-1; 8 bases match TRBD1. In germline, CDR1 is MDHEN, CDR2 SYDVKM. The CDR3 runs to 17 residues. V lost 7 bases and J lost 7; bases outside the gene matches: 18. CDR3 DNA: TGTGCCAGCACCACCAAACTAAGACAGGGGCTAAGGAATGAGCAGTTCTTC. It is translated as CASTTKLRQGLRNEQFF.

The sample holds one count of this clone. The V gene is TRBV6-6, the J gene TRBJ2-7; a possible D gene is TRBD1 (6 bases). This CDR3 is built from 11 residues. Germline-derived CDR1 and CDR2 are MNHNY and SVGAGI (reference sequence). V was pared by 6 bases and J by 9 bases, with 12 bases between. CDR3: CASRSRDTQYF. CDR3 nucleotides: TGTGCCAGCAGATCCCGGGACACGCAGTACTTC.

J is TRBJ2-2 and V is TRBV19; 7 bases match TRBD2. CDR3 length: 15 residues. CDR1 and CDR2 from the germline V gene are LNHDA and SQIVND (reference sequence). J gave up 6 bases and V 3 bases, and 7 bases lay outside the gene matches. CDR3 in DNA: TGTGCCAGTAGTATGGCTGCGGGAGATCCCGGGGAGCTGTTTTTT. It specifies CASSMAAGDPGELFF.

The genes are TRBV10-3 and TRBJ1-2; 7 bases align to TRBD1. Trimming at V came to 10 bases and at J to 5 bases, leaving 7 bases not matched to a gene. This CDR3 is built from 12 residues. From germline, CDR1 is ENHRY and CDR2 SYGVKD. CDR3 amino acids: CANRGEDYGYTF. CDR3 in DNA: TGTGCCAACAGGGGAGAGGATTATGGCTACACCTTC.

The chain has TRBV5-1 and TRBJ1-4, with 7 bases matching TRBD1. This CDR3 is 16 amino acids long. V was pared by 3 bases and J by 4 bases, with 9 bases of the junction left unmatched. Germline V gene data show CDR1 as SGHRS and CDR2 as YFSETQ. The CDR3 nucleotides are TGCGCCAGCAGCTGGCCAACCGGGACAGATAATGAAAAACTGTTTTTT. This codes for CASSWPTGTDNEKLFF.

In its sample, this clone was seen once. The CDR3 sequence: CASSLDRNTGELFF. The CDR3 region has the DNA TGCGCCAGCAGCTTGGACAGAAACACCGGGGAGCTGTTTTTT. The V call is TRBV5-1, the J call TRBJ2-2; no definite D call. V lost 0 bases and J lost 2, with 5 bases in between. The length of the CDR3 is 14 residues. Germline values: CDR1 SGHRS, CDR2 YFSETQ.

This sequence joins TRBV28 and TRBJ1-2, with 8 bases identical to TRBD1. Germline V gene lookup returns CDR1 MDHEN and CDR2 SYDVKM. This CDR3 has 13 residues. The V gene end was trimmed by 10 bases and the J gene end by 5 bases; junction bases not matched to a gene: 9. CDR3 amino acids: CATCPGGGYGYTF. The CDR3 DNA sequence: TGTGCCACTTGCCCAGGGGGCGGGTATGGCTACACCTTC.